This T cell receptor (beta chain) is drawn from a study of vaccination effects on CD4 cells after COVID-19. Clones were sequenced by immunoSEQ multiplex PCR, and TCRdb holds only the in-frame ones, with some missing. Found here are fewer than 85,000 clones, around 78% of them singletons; the top ten hold about 10%. As for this clone: Its antigen is undetermined.

Trimming cost V 4 bases and J 1 base; bases outside gene matches: 3. This CDR3 has 14 amino acids. The V gene's germline CDR1 is MGHRA and CDR2 YSYEKL. The ViraFEST assay expanded antigen-specific CD4+ T cells with viral peptide pools before sequencing. Subsequent to a culture period of about ten days, CD4+ T cells were isolated. Prior SARS-CoV-2 infection was absent in the vaccine recipients, as shown by negative nucleocapsid antibodies. Cultures used 1.5 million to 2 million PBMC per well, 9.5 to 10 IU/ml IL-2 and around 9.5 ug/ml peptides. IL-2 medium was substituted for half the medium on days 3 and 7.

The sequence was obtained from a human donor who received a COVID-19 vaccine. V and J are TRBV4-1 and TRBJ2-5, with TRBD1 matching over 7 bases. This specimen was CD4+ T cells from PBMCs cultured with SARS-CoV-2 spike peptides, taken before COVID-19 vaccination. The DNA of the CDR3 is TGCGCCAGCAGCCCGACAGGGACCCAAGAGACCCAGTACTTC. This gives the protein CASSPTGTQETQYF.